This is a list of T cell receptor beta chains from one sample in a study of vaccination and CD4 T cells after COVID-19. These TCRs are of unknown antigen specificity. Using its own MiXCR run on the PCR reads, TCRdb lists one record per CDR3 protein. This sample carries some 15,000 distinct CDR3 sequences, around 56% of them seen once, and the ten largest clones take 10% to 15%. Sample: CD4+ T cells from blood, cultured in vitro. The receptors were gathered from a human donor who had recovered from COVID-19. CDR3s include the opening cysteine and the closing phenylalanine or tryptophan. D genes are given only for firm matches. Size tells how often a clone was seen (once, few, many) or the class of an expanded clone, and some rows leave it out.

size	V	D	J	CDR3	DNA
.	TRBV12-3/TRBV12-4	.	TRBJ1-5	CASSDGANQPQHF	TGTGCCAGCAGTGACGGGGCGAATCAGCCCCAGCATTTT
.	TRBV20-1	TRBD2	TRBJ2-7	CSASAGTSGSVRQQYF	TGCAGTGCGAGCGCCGGGACTAGCGGGAGCGTCCGTCAGCAGTACTTC
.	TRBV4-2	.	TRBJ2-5	CASSRSGTGPQETQYF	TGTGCCAGCAGCCGCTCCGGCACAGGGCCCCAAGAGACCCAGTACTTC
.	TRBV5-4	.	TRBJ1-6	CASSLGSAGRNSPLHF	TGTGCCAGCAGCTTGGGTTCGGCAGGGCGGAATTCACCCCTCCACTTT
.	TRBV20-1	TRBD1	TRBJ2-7	CSASETGSDYEQYF	TGCAGTGCTAGCGAGACAGGGAGCGACTACGAGCAGTACTTC
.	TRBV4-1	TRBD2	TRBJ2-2	CASSQDDSGRKWTGELFF	TGCGCCAGCAGCCAAGACGATAGCGGGAGAAAGTGGACCGGGGAGCTGTTTTTT
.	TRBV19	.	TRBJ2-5	CASSIAHRGFYQETQYF	TGTGCCAGTAGTATTGCTCACCGGGGTTTTTACCAAGAGACCCAGTACTTC
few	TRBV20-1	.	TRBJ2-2	CSVFGTNTGELFF	TGCAGTGTTTTCGGGACGAACACCGGGGAGCTGTTTTTT
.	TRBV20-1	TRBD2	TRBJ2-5	CSATGTITQETQYF	TGCAGTGCTACCGGGACTATCACACAAGAGACCCAGTACTTC
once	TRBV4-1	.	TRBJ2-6	CASSQGVSPSGANVLTF	TGCGCCAGCAGCCAAGGTGTAAGTCCCTCTGGGGCCAACGTCCTGACTTTC
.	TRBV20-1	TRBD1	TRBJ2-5	CSARVTPGQGTQETQYF	TGCAGTGCTAGAGTCACACCGGGACAGGGGACCCAAGAGACCCAGTACTTC
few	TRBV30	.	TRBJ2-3	CAWSVTGDTQYF	TGTGCCTGGAGTGTAACTGGGGATACGCAGTATTTT
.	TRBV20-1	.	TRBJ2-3	CSASPGRPSFTDTQYF	TGCAGTGCTAGCCCTGGACGGCCCTCTTTCACAGATACGCAGTATTTT
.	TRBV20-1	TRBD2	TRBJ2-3	CSARVKSGRAQDTQYF	TGCAGTGCTAGAGTAAAGTCCGGGAGGGCCCAAGATACGCAGTATTTT
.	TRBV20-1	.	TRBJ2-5	CSAVDSAGGGETQYF	TGCAGTGCTGTCGACAGTGCTGGTGGGGGAGAGACCCAGTACTTC
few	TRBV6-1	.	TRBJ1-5	CASSGYTDSNQPQHF	TGTGCCAGCAGTGGATATACAGATAGCAATCAGCCCCAGCATTTT
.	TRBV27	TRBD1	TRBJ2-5	CASSVTYRGETQYF	TGTGCCAGCAGTGTAACTTACAGGGGAGAGACCCAGTACTTC
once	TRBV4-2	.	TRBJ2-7	CASSNTLGVYEQYF	TGTGCCAGCAGCAATACGTTGGGAGTTTACGAGCAGTACTTC
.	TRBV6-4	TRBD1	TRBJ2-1	CASSKSPGTGHNEQFF	TGTGCCAGCAGTAAAAGCCCCGGGACAGGGCACAATGAGCAGTTCTTC
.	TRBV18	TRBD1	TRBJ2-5	CASSQNPTGTDQETQYF	TGTGCCAGCTCACAAAACCCTACCGGGACAGACCAAGAGACCCAGTACTTC
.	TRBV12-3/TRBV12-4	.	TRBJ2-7	CASSLETVYEQYF	TGTGCCAGCAGTTTAGAGACGGTCTACGAGCAGTACTTC
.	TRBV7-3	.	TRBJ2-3	CASSPGASSTDTQYF	TGTGCCAGCAGCCCCGGGGCTAGCAGCACAGATACGCAGTATTTT
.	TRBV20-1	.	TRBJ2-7	CSARKIGGDHPYEQYF	TGCAGTGCTAGAAAGATCGGAGGGGATCATCCCTACGAGCAGTACTTC
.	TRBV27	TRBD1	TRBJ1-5	CASSSTRTGGFNQPQHF	TGTGCCAGCAGTTCGACGAGGACAGGGGGCTTCAATCAGCCCCAGCATTTT
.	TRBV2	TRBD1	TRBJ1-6	CASGTGDNSPLHF	TGTGCCAGCGGGACAGGGGATAATTCACCCCTCCACTTT
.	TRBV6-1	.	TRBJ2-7	CASSQRSGGEQYF	TGTGCCAGCAGTCAGAGGTCTGGGGGGGAGCAGTACTTC
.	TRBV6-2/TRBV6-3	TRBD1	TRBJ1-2	CASSPRDRDSPSYTF	TGTGCCAGCAGCCCCAGGGACAGGGACTCTCCAAGCTACACCTTC
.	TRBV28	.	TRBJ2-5	CASSLIPGTETQYF	TGTGCCAGCAGTTTAATACCGGGAACCGAGACCCAGTACTTC
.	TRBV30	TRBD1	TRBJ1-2	CAWSTLREGAGYGYTF	TGTGCCTGGAGTACCCTCCGAGAGGGGGCGGGCTATGGCTACACCTTC
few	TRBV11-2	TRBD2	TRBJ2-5	CASSFGAGAQETQYF	TGTGCCAGCAGCTTTGGAGCGGGAGCCCAAGAGACCCAGTACTTC
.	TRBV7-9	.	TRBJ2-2	CASSQRAASGNTGELFF	TGTGCCAGCAGCCAACGAGCCGCGAGCGGTAACACCGGGGAGCTGTTTTTT
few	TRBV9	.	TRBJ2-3	CASSVGEDTPYF	TGTGCCAGCAGCGTAGGGGAAGATACGCCGTATTTT
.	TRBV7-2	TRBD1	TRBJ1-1	CASSFTRGDTEAFF	TGTGCCAGCAGCTTCACCAGGGGGGACACTGAAGCTTTCTTT
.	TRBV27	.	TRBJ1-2	CASSSVQGYGYTF	TGTGCCAGCAGTAGTGTACAGGGCTATGGCTACACCTTC
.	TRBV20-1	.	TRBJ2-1	CSAPGLNWSEQFF	TGCAGTGCGCCCGGACTAAATTGGAGCGAGCAGTTCTTC
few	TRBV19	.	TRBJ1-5	CASSTDRIGWNQPQHF	TGTGCCAGTAGTACCGACAGAATAGGGTGGAATCAGCCCCAGCATTTT